These 22 T cell receptor beta chains share one sample of origin, sequenced in a study of long-term antiretroviral therapy in people with HIV. The authors ran the immunoSEQ assay, v3.0, at survey level. The assay was immunoSEQ multiplex PCR, and TCRdb's table has in-frame clones only and misses some. Of about 18,000 clones listed, approximately 81% are singletons. This sample comprised unsorted PBMCs, obtained 0.6 years after starting antiretroviral therapy. These receptors all stem from a woman between 18 and 29 years old with HIV.

The rearrangement links TRBV13 to TRBJ2-3; D remains unclear. The V end lost 3 bases, the J end lost 3 bases, and 10 bases lay between the germline ends. Germline V CDR1 and CDR2: PRHDT, FYEKMQ (reference sequence). The CDR3 consists of 14 residues. The CDR3 loop is CASSFRGGTDTQYF. The CDR3 DNA reads TGTGCCAGCAGCTTTAGAGGCGGAACAGATACGCAGTATTTT.

The CDR3 sequence is CASSLSGSQPQHF. CDR3 bases: TGTGCCAGCAGTCTATCTGGAAGTCAGCCCCAGCATTTT. The chain couples TRBV6-5 to TRBJ1-5; D not certain. Germline V gene sequence: CDR1 MNHEY, CDR2 SVGAGI. V was shortened by 5 bases and J by 6 bases, with 11 bases between the two germline ends. CDR3 length: 13 amino acids.

The rearrangement links TRBV11-2 to TRBJ1-3; D unresolved. The CDR3 runs to 15 residues. Germline CDR1 SGHAT, CDR2 FQNNGV. Deletions cut 5 bases from V and 2 bases from J, with 13 bases between. CDR3 protein: CASSPDGVTGNTIYF. DNA for the CDR3: TGTGCCAGCAGCCCGGACGGTGTAACTGGAAACACCATATATTTT. The full variable domain, rest sourced from reference TRBV11-2 and TRBJ1-3, is EAGVAQSPRYKIIEKRQSVAFWCNPISGHATLYWYQQILGQGPKLLIQFQNNGVVDDSQLPKDRFSAERLKGVDSTLKIQPAKLEDSAVYLCASSPDGVTGNTIYFGEGSWLTVV.

The V and J genes are TRBV6-1 and TRBJ1-5; D not certain. Germline CDR1 and CDR2: MNHNS and SASEGT. The CDR3 is 14 residues long. V was pared by 8 bases and J by 9 bases, with 20 bases between. CDR3 residues: CASGSWQDLRPQHF. The CDR3 DNA follows: TGTGCCAGCGGCAGTTGGCAAGATTTGCGGCCCCAGCATTTT.

In this sample, this clone turned up once. This sequence joins TRBV5-6 and TRBJ2-2; 7 positions agree with TRBD2. Germline CDR1 SGHDT, CDR2 YYEEEE. The CDR3 totals 16 residues. Trimming took 0 bases from V and 4 from J; bases not matched to a gene: 6. The CDR3 DNA reads TGTGCCAGCAGCTTGGATCTAGCGGTTTTCACCGGGGAGCTGTTTTTT. It encodes CASSLDLAVFTGELFF. The variable domain in full, completed from reference TRBV5-6 and TRBJ2-2, reads DAGVTQSPTHLIKTRGQQVTLRCSPKSGHDTVSWYQQALGQGPQFIFQYYEEEERQRGNFPDRFSGHQFPNYSSELNVNALLLGDSALYLCASSLDLAVFTGELFFGEGSRLTVL.

The chain uses TRBV6-5 and TRBJ2-7; D tentatively reads TRBD1 or TRBD2 (5 bases each). Germline lookup yields CDR1 MNHEY and CDR2 SVGAGI. This CDR3 contains 15 residues. V lost 3 bases, J lost 0 bases, and 12 bases lay in between. CDR3 sequence reads: CASSYGTGSSYEQYF. The CDR3 nucleotides are TGTGCCAGCAGTTATGGGACGGGAAGCTCCTACGAGCAGTACTTC.

The chain employs TRBV7-2 and TRBJ2-5, with 8 bases identical to TRBD1. The V and J ends lost 4 bases and 4 bases, in that order; junction bases with no gene match: 5. The CDR3 loop spans 14 amino acids. Germline-derived CDR1 and CDR2 are SGHTA and FQGNSA. Written as DNA, the CDR3 is TGTGCCAGCAGCTGGACAGGGACGGGAGAGACCCAGTACTTC. Its protein product is CASSWTGTGETQYF.

The chain is built from TRBV5-4 and TRBJ2-2; D gene ambiguous. Trimming stripped 0 bases from V and 7 bases from J, with 13 bases between. The CDR3 runs to 15 residues. CDR1 SGHNT and CDR2 YYREEE come from the germline V gene (reference sequence). The CDR3 DNA sequence: TGTGCCAGCAGCTTGGAGGCAGGTGGGGACGGGGAGCTGTTTTTT. Its protein is CASSLEAGGDGELFF.

This clone has a single count. V usage is TRBV2 and J usage is TRBJ2-3, with TRBD2 matching over 11 bases. After removal of 4 bases from V and 4 bases from J, the junction contained 4 bases not matched to a gene. Germline CDR1 reads SNHLY; CDR2 reads FYNNEI. CDR3 length: 15 residues. CDR3 residues: CASSGTSGYSDTQYF. The CDR3 coding sequence is TGTGCCAGCAGTGGGACTAGCGGGTATTCAGATACGCAGTATTTT.

This chain links TRBV15 with TRBJ2-1; D possibly matches TRBD1 or TRBD2 (6 bases each). The CDR3 contains 14 residues. Trimming took 3 bases from V and 8 from J, leaving 14 bases between them. The germline CDR1 and CDR2 sequences are LNHNV and YYDKDF (reference sequence). The CDR3, as DNA: TGTGCCACCAGCAGGTTATTGGGGGGCGATGAGCAGTTCTTC. It translates to CATSRLLGGDEQFF.

CDR3 bases: TGTGCCAGCAGTTACTCGAAGCGGGGGGGGTCCGGGGAGCTGTTTTTT. Encoded protein: CASSYSKRGGSGELFF. The chain couples TRBV6-5 to TRBJ2-2; 10 nucleotides agree with TRBD2. J gave up 6 bases and V 0 bases, and 4 bases lay outside the gene matches. The CDR3 consists of 16 residues. From germline, CDR1 is MNHEY and CDR2 SVGAGI.

CDR3 in amino acids: CASSLRTNTEAFF. The CDR3 DNA follows: TGTGCCAGCAGCTTACGGACTAACACTGAAGCTTTCTTT. This rearrangement joins TRBV9 to TRBJ1-1; D is ambiguous. Deletions cut 4 bases from V and 2 bases from J, with 9 bases between. CDR3 length: 13 amino acids. Germline lookup yields CDR1 SGDLS and CDR2 YYNGEE.

This clone was detected a few times. This sequence joins TRBV29-1 and TRBJ2-7; 8 nucleotides line up with TRBD1. Germline loops: CDR1 SQVTM, CDR2 ANQGSEA. V gave up 5 bases and J gave up 5 bases; unmatched junction bases: 8. CDR3 length: 13 residues. DNA of the CDR3: TGCAGCGTTAAATTTACAGGGGGTGACGAGCAGTACTTC. Encoded protein: CSVKFTGGDEQYF.

The chain is built from TRBV5-1 and TRBJ1-1; 9 bases are a match to TRBD1. Germline CDR1 and CDR2: SGHRS and YFSETQ. The CDR3 runs 14 residues. The J segment lost 4 bases and the V segment lost 5 bases, leaving 6 bases of the junction unmatched. CDR3: CASRPQGAGTEAFF. CDR3 bases: TGCGCCAGCAGACCACAGGGGGCGGGCACTGAAGCTTTCTTT.

This chain joins TRBV4-1 and TRBJ2-5; TRBD2 agrees at 7 bases. Germline-derived CDR1 and CDR2 are MGHRA and YSYEKL. J lost 2 bases, V lost 1 base, and 10 bases had no gene match. The CDR3 covers 17 residues. CDR3 residues: CASSQVDMGLLQETQYF. In DNA, the CDR3 is TGCGCCAGCAGCCAAGTAGATATGGGACTACTACAAGAGACCCAGTACTTC.

The J gene is TRBJ1-4, the V gene TRBV18; a possible D gene is TRBD1 (6 bases). The germline V and J ends were trimmed by 1 base and 8 bases, with 11 bases remaining between them. The germline V gene has CDR1 KGHSH and CDR2 LQKENI. The CDR3 sequence is 14 residues long. The CDR3 bases are TGTGCCAGCTCACCACAGGGGGGTCGGGAAAAACTGTTTTTT. It yields the protein CASSPQGGREKLFF.

The chain is built from TRBV2 and TRBJ1-2; weak D call: TRBD1 (5 bases). Germline values: CDR1 SNHLY, CDR2 FYNNEI. This CDR3 is 16 amino acids long. Trimming cost V 7 bases and J 6 bases, with 24 bases left between them. Here the CDR3 reads CASIPLLAVGEDGYTF. CDR3 in DNA: TGTGCCAGCATCCCCCTCCTTGCGGTAGGGGAAGATGGCTACACCTTC.

The rearrangement joins TRBV6-6 to TRBJ2-3; D possibly corresponds to TRBD2 (5 bases). The germline V gene encodes CDR1 MNHNY and CDR2 SVGAGI (reference sequence). This CDR3 has 14 amino acids. Trimming took 2 bases from V and 6 from J, leaving 12 bases between them. The CDR3 protein is CASSYDPGSDTQYF. The CDR3 DNA reads as TGTGCCAGCAGTTACGACCCGGGAAGCGATACGCAGTATTTT.

CDR3 DNA: TGTGCCATCAGTGTGAGGGCTTTTGAGACCCAGTACTTC. It translates to CAISVRAFETQYF. The genes are TRBV10-3 and TRBJ2-5, with a tentative D call TRBD2 (5 bases). V was clipped by 4 bases and J by 5 bases, with 11 bases between them. The germline CDR1 and CDR2 sequences are ENHRY and SYGVKD. The CDR3 sequence is 13 residues long.

The rearrangement uses TRBV18 and TRBJ1-2; D is uncertain. Germline V CDR1 and CDR2: KGHSH, LQKENI. Trimming removed 1 base from V and 8 bases from J, with 11 bases in between. This CDR3 is built from 13 residues. In DNA form, the CDR3 reads TGTGCCAGCTCACCACGTAACTCCGAAGGCTACACCTTC. It is translated as CASSPRNSEGYTF.

This chain connects TRBV7-9 to TRBJ2-5; D unresolved. Trimming left V 0 bases short and J 5 bases short, with 1 base between. The CDR3 runs to 11 residues. CDR1 and CDR2 (germline): SEHNR, FQNEAQ (reference sequence). CDR3 in amino acids: CASSLAETQYF. CDR3 DNA: TGTGCCAGCAGCTTAGCGGAGACCCAGTACTTC.

The V and J genes are TRBV9 and TRBJ1-6, with D perhaps TRBD1 (5 bases). V was cut by 0 bases and J by 7 bases, with 11 bases left in between. In germline, CDR1 is SGDLS, CDR2 YYNGEE. The CDR3 is made up of 15 amino acids. The CDR3 spells CASSVGLGENSPLHF. The CDR3 DNA sequence: TGTGCCAGCAGCGTAGGGTTAGGGGAAAATTCACCCCTCCACTTT. The complete variable domain, with remaining parts taken from reference TRBV9 and TRBJ1-6, reads DSGVTQTPKHLITATGQRVTLRCSPRSGDLSVYWYQQSLDQGLQFLIQYYNGEERAKGNILERFSAQQFPDLHSELNLSSLELGDSALYFCASSVGLGENSPLHFGNGTRLTVT.